The 4 T cell receptor beta chains presented below share a single source sample, sequenced in a study of CD8 T cells in Susac syndrome. RNA amounts of about 0.5 to 1 ug underwent reverse transcription with random hexamers. TCRdb recomputed calls from the immunoSEQ multiplex PCR reads with MiXCR, one row per CDR3 protein. The table shows hundreds of thousands of distinct CDR3 sequences, with more than 80% occurring only once. Sequencing used CD8+ T cells from PBMCs. The receptors shown here come from a human donor with multiple sclerosis.

V is TRBV2 and J is TRBJ1-2; D might be TRBD1 (5 bases). Germline lookup yields CDR1 SNHLY and CDR2 FYNNEI. V shed 1 base and J shed 4 bases, with 10 bases lying between them. The CDR3 has 14 amino acids. CDR3 in amino acids: CASSEVAGIYGYTF. Written as DNA, the CDR3 is TGTGCCAGCAGTGAAGTGGCAGGGATCTATGGCTACACCTTC.

This clonotype was found a few times. The gene calls are TRBV6-5 and TRBJ2-2; 9 bases agree with TRBD1. Germline values: CDR1 MNHEY, CDR2 SVGAGI. V was pared by 2 bases and J by 4 bases, with 2 bases of the junction left unmatched. The CDR3 has 15 amino acids. The CDR3 here is CASSYEGQGTGELFF. The CDR3 nucleotides are TGTGCCAGCAGTTACGAGGGACAGGGCACCGGGGAGCTGTTTTTT.

This chain connects TRBV4-1 to TRBJ2-1, with no clear D. The length of the CDR3 is 10 residues. The V gene's germline CDR1 is MGHRA and CDR2 YSYEKL. Trimming took off 1 base at V and 10 bases at J, with 2 bases between the two ends. Here the CDR3 reads CASSQGEQFF. CDR3 DNA: TGCGCCAGCAGCCAAGGGGAGCAGTTCTTC.

V gene TRBV30 combines with J gene TRBJ2-7, with 7 bases that match TRBD1. V shed 6 bases, J shed 5 bases, and the junction held 10 bases outside the gene matches. The CDR3 is made up of 13 amino acids. Germline assignment: CDR1 GTSNPN and CDR2 SVGIG (reference sequence). The CDR3 sequence: CACPGTAYDEQYF. CDR3 sequence (DNA): TGTGCCTGTCCCGGGACAGCTTACGACGAGCAGTACTTC.